Listed below are T cell receptor beta chains from one sample, sequenced in a study of blood T cell repertoires in COVID-19. TCRdb's copy holds only in-frame clones and misses some; the assay was immunoSEQ multiplex PCR. Of hundreds of thousands of clones listed, 70% to 90% are singletons. The sequenced sample consisted of peripheral blood. These receptors all stem from a woman aged 18-35 years who had recovered from COVID-19. CDR3s include the opening cysteine and the closing phenylalanine or tryptophan. D genes are given only for firm matches. The listing skips clone size in some rows; elsewhere it reads once, few, many or a size class.

j_call d_call clone_size v_call cdr3_aa cdr3_nt
TRBJ1-2 TRBD1 - TRBV4-1 CASSQPGQRNYGYTF TGCGCCAGCAGCCAACCGGGACAGAGAAACTATGGCTACACCTTC
TRBJ2-1 - - TRBV15 CATSRDRITSRVKIGNEQFF TGTGCCACCAGCAGAGATAGAATCACTTCCCGGGTAAAAATCGGGAATGAGCAGTTCTTC
TRBJ1-1 - - TRBV9 CASSVGGGFGTEAFF TGTGCCAGCAGCGTAGGCGGGGGCTTCGGAACTGAAGCTTTCTTT
TRBJ2-5 - - TRBV25-1 CASSEYHRQAQETQYF TGTGCCAGCAGTGAATATCACAGACAGGCCCAAGAGACCCAGTACTTC
TRBJ2-1 - - TRBV4-3 CASSQDPTGSYNEQFF TGCGCCAGCAGCCAAGACCCCACAGGCTCCTACAATGAGCAGTTCTTC
TRBJ1-4 TRBD1 - TRBV4-1 CASSVRDRGRGEKLFF TGCGCCAGCAGTGTAAGAGACAGGGGACGAGGTGAAAAACTGTTTTTT
TRBJ1-1 TRBD1 - TRBV30 CAYPTGRNTEAFF TGTGCCTACCCGACAGGGAGGAACACTGAAGCTTTCTTT
TRBJ2-1 TRBD2 - TRBV9 CASDQGGRAFNEQFF TGTGCCAGCGATCAGGGCGGGAGGGCCTTTAATGAGCAGTTCTTC
TRBJ2-7 TRBD1 - TRBV18 CASSLSPGTGAAEQYF TGTGCCAGCTCCTTGTCCCCGGGGACAGGGGCTGCAGAGCAGTACTTC
TRBJ2-2 - few TRBV12-3/TRBV12-4 CASSFSIGELFF TGTGCCAGCAGTTTTAGTATCGGGGAGCTGTTTTTT
TRBJ2-2 TRBD1 - TRBV6-2/TRBV6-3 CASSYSRDSNTGELFF TGTGCCAGCAGTTACTCGAGGGACAGTAACACCGGGGAGCTGTTTTTT
TRBJ1-5 - - TRBV12-3/TRBV12-4 CASTEGNQPQHF TGTGCCAGCACGGAGGGCAATCAGCCCCAGCATTTT
TRBJ2-1 - - TRBV4-1 CASSPPGSNEQFF TGCGCCAGCAGCCCACCCGGGTCGAATGAGCAGTTCTTC
TRBJ2-7 TRBD2 - TRBV9 CASSVAGTSGSHEQYF TGTGCCAGCAGCGTAGCTGGGACTAGCGGGAGCCACGAGCAGTACTTC
TRBJ2-2 TRBD2 - TRBV9 CASSGGLAGSGELFF TGTGCCAGCAGCGGGGGACTAGCGGGATCCGGGGAGCTGTTTTTT
TRBJ1-2 - - TRBV7-9 CASSPTGAFYGYTF TGTGCCAGCAGTCCCACAGGAGCGTTCTATGGCTACACCTTC
TRBJ2-5 TRBD2 - TRBV19 CASSISGLAGQETQYF TGTGCCAGTAGTATAAGTGGACTAGCGGGACAAGAGACCCAGTACTTC
TRBJ2-2 TRBD2 - TRBV7-2 CASSSTRLAGGELFF TGTGCCAGCAGCTCGACTAGACTAGCGGGAGGGGAGCTGTTTTTT
TRBJ1-5 - - TRBV7-9 CASSSGVADQPQHF TGTGCCAGCAGCTCAGGGGTGGCCGATCAGCCCCAGCATTTT
TRBJ1-2 - - TRBV27 CASKPHREGDYGYTF TGTGCCAGCAAACCCCACAGGGAGGGGGACTATGGCTACACCTTC
TRBJ2-3 - - TRBV5-1 CASSMRPASTDTQYF TGCGCCAGCAGTATGAGGCCAGCTAGCACAGATACGCAGTATTTT
TRBJ2-1 TRBD2 - TRBV25-1 CASTWTSGYNEQFF TGTGCCAGCACCTGGACTAGCGGATACAATGAGCAGTTCTTC
TRBJ1-2 TRBD1 - TRBV28 CASRPGQGSGYTF TGTGCCAGCAGGCCGGGACAGGGGTCTGGCTACACCTTC
TRBJ2-3 - - TRBV30 CAWSALSGKTDTQYF TGTGCCTGGAGTGCCCTGAGCGGAAAAACAGATACGCAGTATTTT
TRBJ2-3 TRBD2 - TRBV7-9 CASSGTSGYTDTQYF TGTGCCAGCAGCGGGACTAGCGGATACACAGATACGCAGTATTTT
TRBJ1-2 - - TRBV2 CASSVEGPLGGYTF TGTGCCAGCAGTGTAGAGGGCCCCCTGGGAGGCTACACCTTC
TRBJ2-7 - - TRBV7-2 CASSLTPLPISYEQYF TGTGCCAGCAGCTTGACACCGCTTCCAATCTCCTACGAGCAGTACTTC
TRBJ1-2 - - TRBV5-1 CASSLAGQGSYGYTF TGCGCCAGCAGCTTGGCTGGTCAGGGGAGCTATGGCTACACCTTC